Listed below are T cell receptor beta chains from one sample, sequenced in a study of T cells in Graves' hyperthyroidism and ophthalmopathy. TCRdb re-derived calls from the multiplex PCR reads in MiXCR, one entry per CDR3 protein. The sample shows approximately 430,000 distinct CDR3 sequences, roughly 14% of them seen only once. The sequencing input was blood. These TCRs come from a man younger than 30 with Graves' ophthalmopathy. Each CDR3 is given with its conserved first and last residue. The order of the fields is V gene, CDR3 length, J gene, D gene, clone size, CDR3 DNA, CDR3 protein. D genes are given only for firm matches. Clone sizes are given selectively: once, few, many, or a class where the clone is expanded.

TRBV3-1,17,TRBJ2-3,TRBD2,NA,TGTGCCAGCAGCCACGACCTAGCGGGGGCCCGAGTAGATACGCAGTATTTT,CASSHDLAGARVDTQYF
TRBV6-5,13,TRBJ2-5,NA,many,TGTGCCAGCAGTTACAATGGGGGAAAGACCCAGTACTTC,CASSYNGGKTQYF
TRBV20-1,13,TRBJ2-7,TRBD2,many,TGCAGTGCTAGGCAGCGGGAGGGCCATGAGCAGTACTTC,CSARQREGHEQYF
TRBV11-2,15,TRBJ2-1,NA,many,TGTGCCAGCAGTTTTGGAGGAGCATCCTACAATGAGCAGTTCTTC,CASSFGGASYNEQFF
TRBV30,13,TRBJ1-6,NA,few,TGTGCCTGGAGCCGGGGATCCGATTCACCCCTCCACTTT,CAWSRGSDSPLHF
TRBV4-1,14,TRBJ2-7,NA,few,TGCGCCAGCTCAGTGGGGGCAGGGGAAGTTGAGCAGTACTTC,CASSVGAGEVEQYF
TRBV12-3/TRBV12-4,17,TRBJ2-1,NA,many,TGTGCCAGCAATTTCCCGGTAGGCGGCAGCTCCTACAATGAGCAGTTCTTC,CASNFPVGGSSYNEQFF
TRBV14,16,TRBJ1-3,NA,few,TGTGCCAGCAGCCAAGACGTTGGGGGATCTGGAAACACCATATATTTT,CASSQDVGGSGNTIYF
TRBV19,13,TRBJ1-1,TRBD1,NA,TGTGCCAGTAGTACGGACAGGTACACTGAAGCTTTCTTT,CASSTDRYTEAFF
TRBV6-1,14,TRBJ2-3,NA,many,TGTGCCAGCAGTGAAGATCAACCCCCAGATACGCAGTATTTT,CASSEDQPPDTQYF
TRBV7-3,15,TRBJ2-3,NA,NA,TGTGCCAGCAGCCCGGACTTTGTTAGCACAGATACGCAGTATTTT,CASSPDFVSTDTQYF
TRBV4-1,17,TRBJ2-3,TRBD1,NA,TGCGCCAGCAGCCTAGACGGACAGGGGAGGAGCACAGATACGCAGTATTTT,CASSLDGQGRSTDTQYF
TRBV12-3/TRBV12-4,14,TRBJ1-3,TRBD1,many,TGTGCCAGCAGAAAGACAGGGGTCGGAAACACCATATATTTT,CASRKTGVGNTIYF
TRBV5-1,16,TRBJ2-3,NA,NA,TGCGCCAGCAGCAGCCCTTATCCTTTCGGCACAGATACGCAGTATTTT,CASSSPYPFGTDTQYF
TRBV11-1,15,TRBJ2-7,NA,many,TGTGCCAGCAGCTTAAACGACAGAAGGCTCTACGAGCAGTACTTC,CASSLNDRRLYEQYF
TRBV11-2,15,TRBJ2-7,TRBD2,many,TGTGCCAGCAGCACCTTGGGTAGCGGGAGTGGTGAGCAGTACTTC,CASSTLGSGSGEQYF
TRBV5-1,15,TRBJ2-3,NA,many,TGCGCCAGCAGCTTGGTACTAGCCCAGGGGGATACGCAGTATTTT,CASSLVLAQGDTQYF
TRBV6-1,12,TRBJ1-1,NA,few,TGTGCCAGCAGCCCCAGCCGGGGCCAAGCTTTCTTT,CASSPSRGQAFF
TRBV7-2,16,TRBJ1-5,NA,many,TGTGCCAGCAGCTTAGTCCCCAGTTATAGCAATCAGCCCCAGCATTTT,CASSLVPSYSNQPQHF
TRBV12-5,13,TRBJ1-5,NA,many,TGTGCTAGTGGGATGAGTTCTAATCAGCCCCAGCATTTT,CASGMSSNQPQHF
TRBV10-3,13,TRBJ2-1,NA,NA,TGTGCCATCAGTGATTTGGCGGACAATGAGCAGTTCTTC,CAISDLADNEQFF
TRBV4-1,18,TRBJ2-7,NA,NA,TGCGCCAGCAGCCAAGGACCAACTAAATATGGAATCTCCTACGAGCAGTACTTC,CASSQGPTKYGISYEQYF
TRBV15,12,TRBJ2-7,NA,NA,TGTGCCACCAGGGGGGCCGCCTACGAGCAGTACTTC,CATRGAAYEQYF
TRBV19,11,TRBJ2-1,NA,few,TGTGCCAGTAAGTTAGGCAATGAGCAGTTCTTC,CASKLGNEQFF
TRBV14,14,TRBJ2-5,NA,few,TGTGCCAGCAGCCAAGTTGTGGGGCGAGAGACCCAGTACTTC,CASSQVVGRETQYF
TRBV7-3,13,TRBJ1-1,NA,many,TGTGCCAGCAGCTTAGACAGGAACACTGAAGCTTTCTTT,CASSLDRNTEAFF
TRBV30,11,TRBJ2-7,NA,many,TGTGCCTGGAGTAAGGGATACGAGCAGTACTTC,CAWSKGYEQYF
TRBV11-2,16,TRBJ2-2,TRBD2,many,TGTGCCAGCGGCTTCATGGGCGGGGGAGACACCGGGGAGCTGTTTTTT,CASGFMGGGDTGELFF
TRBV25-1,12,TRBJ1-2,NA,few,TGTGCCAGCAAGGGGACTCGCTATGGCTACACCTTC,CASKGTRYGYTF
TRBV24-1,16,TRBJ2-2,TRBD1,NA,TGTGCCACCAGTGAACCGGGACAGTCGAACACCGGGGAGCTGTTTTTT,CATSEPGQSNTGELFF
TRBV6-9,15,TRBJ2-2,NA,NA,TGTGCCAGCAGTTACCTTGGGCCTAGTACCGGGGAGCTGTTTTTT,CASSYLGPSTGELFF
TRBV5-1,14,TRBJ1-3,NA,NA,TGCGCCAGCAGCTTGACAGGGCGGGAAAACACCATATATTTT,CASSLTGRENTIYF
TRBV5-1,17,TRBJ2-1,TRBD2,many,TGCGCCAGCAGCCCCGGACTAGCGGGCGTTTTGGACAATGAGCAGTTCTTC,CASSPGLAGVLDNEQFF
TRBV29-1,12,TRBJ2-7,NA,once,TGCAGCGTTGAAGGCGGGACGGGCGAGCAGTACTTC,CSVEGGTGEQYF
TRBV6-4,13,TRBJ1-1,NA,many,TGTGCCAGCGGCATGAACATGAACACTGAAGCTTTCTTT,CASGMNMNTEAFF
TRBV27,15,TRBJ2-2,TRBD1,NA,TGTGCCAGCAGGCGGGACAGGGGGCCCACCGGGGAGCTGTTTTTT,CASRRDRGPTGELFF
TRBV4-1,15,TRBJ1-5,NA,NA,TGCGCCAGCAGCCAGACAGACAGTGGGAATCAGCCCCAGCATTTT,CASSQTDSGNQPQHF
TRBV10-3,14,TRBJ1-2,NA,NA,TGTGCCATCAGAGGACAGCCGGGGGACTATGGCTACACCTTC,CAIRGQPGDYGYTF
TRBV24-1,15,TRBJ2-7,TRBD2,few,TGTGCCACCTTCCCCGGACTAGCGGTCTCCTACGAGCAGTACTTC,CATFPGLAVSYEQYF
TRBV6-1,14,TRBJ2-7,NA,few,TGTGCCAGCAGTTTAGTCAGGGCCATCCACGAGCAGTACTTC,CASSLVRAIHEQYF
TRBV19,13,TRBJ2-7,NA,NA,TGTGCCAGTAGTATAGTTCTAGCAGCCGAGCAGTACTTC,CASSIVLAAEQYF
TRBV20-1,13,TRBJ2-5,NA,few,TGCAGTGCTCCTTGGCGGGGAGTGGAGACCCAGTACTTC,CSAPWRGVETQYF
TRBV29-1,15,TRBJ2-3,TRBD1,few,TGCAGCGTTGAGGAGTTGGGGACAGGGGGCGATACGCAGTATTTT,CSVEELGTGGDTQYF
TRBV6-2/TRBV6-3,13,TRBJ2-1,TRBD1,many,TGTGCCATTCGACAGGGAAGCCGGGGTGAGCAGTTCTTC,CAIRQGSRGEQFF
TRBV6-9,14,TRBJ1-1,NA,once,TGTGCCAGCAGTTACGAACTCACGAACACTGAAGCTTTCTTT,CASSYELTNTEAFF
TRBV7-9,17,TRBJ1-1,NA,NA,TGTGCCAGCAGCTTTAGTAGGACCGGGGCTTTCAACACTGAAGCTTTCTTT,CASSFSRTGAFNTEAFF
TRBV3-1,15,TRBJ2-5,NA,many,TGTGCCAGCAGCCAAGATGCAGGGATCCAGGAGACCCAGTACTTC,CASSQDAGIQETQYF
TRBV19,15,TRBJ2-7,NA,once,TGTGCCAGTAGTATAGAGGGCAGGAGCTCCTGCGAGCAGTACTTC,CASSIEGRSSCEQYF
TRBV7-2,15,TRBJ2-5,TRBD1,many,TGTGCCAGCAGCTTAGTAGGGGGCCACGGCGAGACCCAGTACTTC,CASSLVGGHGETQYF
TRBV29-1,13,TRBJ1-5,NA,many,TGCAGCGTCAGGGACAATTACAATCAGCCCCAGCATTTT,CSVRDNYNQPQHF
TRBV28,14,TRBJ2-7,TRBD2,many,TGTGCCAGCACCGAGACTAGCGGCCCCTACGAGCAGTACTTC,CASTETSGPYEQYF
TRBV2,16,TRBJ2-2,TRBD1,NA,TGTGCCAGCAGTGACCCGGGACAGGGGGGACCCGGGGAGCTGTTTTTT,CASSDPGQGGPGELFF
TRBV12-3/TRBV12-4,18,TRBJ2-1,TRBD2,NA,TGTGCCAGCAGTTCGGGGAGCGGGGGGGCCAGGTCCTACAATGAGCAGTTCTTC,CASSSGSGGARSYNEQFF
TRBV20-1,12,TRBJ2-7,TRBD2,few,TGCAGTTTCCTAGCGGGGGGTTTGGAGCAGTACTTC,CSFLAGGLEQYF
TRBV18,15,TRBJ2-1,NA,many,TGTGCCAGCTCACCACCGATAGGCCTCTACAATGAGCAGTTCTTC,CASSPPIGLYNEQFF
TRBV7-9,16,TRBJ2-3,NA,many,TGTGCCAGCAGCCTCCTAGTGACGACTAGCACAGATACGCAGTATTTT,CASSLLVTTSTDTQYF
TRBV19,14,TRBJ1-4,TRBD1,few,TGTGCCAGCGGGACAGGAAGCTTGAATGAAAAACTGTTTTTT,CASGTGSLNEKLFF